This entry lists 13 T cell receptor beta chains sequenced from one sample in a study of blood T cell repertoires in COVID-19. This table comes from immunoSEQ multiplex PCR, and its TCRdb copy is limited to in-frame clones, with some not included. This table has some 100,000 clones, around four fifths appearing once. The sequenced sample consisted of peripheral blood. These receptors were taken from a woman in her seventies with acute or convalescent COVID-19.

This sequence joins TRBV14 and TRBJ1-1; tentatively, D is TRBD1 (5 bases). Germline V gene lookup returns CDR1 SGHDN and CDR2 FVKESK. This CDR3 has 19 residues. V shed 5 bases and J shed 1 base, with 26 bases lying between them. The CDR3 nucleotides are TGTGCCAGCAGCTCAATATTAGAAGTATCGCAGGGTAAGAACACTGAAGCTTTCTTT. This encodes CASSSILEVSQGKNTEAFF.

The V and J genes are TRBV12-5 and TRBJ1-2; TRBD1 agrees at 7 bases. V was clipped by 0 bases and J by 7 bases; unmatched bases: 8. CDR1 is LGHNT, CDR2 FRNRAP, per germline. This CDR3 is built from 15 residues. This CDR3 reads CASGLVLDRAAGYTF. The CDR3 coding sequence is TGTGCTAGTGGTTTGGTGTTAGACAGGGCTGCTGGCTACACCTTC.

The CDR3 DNA is TGCGCCAGCAGCCACTTAGCGGGGGCCACAGATACGCAGTATTTT. It is translated as CASSHLAGATDTQYF. This chain links TRBV4-1 with TRBJ2-3; TRBD2 aligns across 9 bases. The CDR3 is 15 residues long. Trimming removed 3 bases from V and 2 bases from J; junction bases left unmatched: 3. Germline V gene data show CDR1 as MGHRA and CDR2 as YSYEKL.

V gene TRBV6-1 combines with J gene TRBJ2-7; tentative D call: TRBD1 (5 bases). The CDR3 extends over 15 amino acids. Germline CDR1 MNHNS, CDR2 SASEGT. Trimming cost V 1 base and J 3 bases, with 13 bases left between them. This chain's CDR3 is CASSEGGHTLYEQYF. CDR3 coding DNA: TGTGCCAGCAGTGAAGGGGGCCACACTCTCTACGAGCAGTACTTC.

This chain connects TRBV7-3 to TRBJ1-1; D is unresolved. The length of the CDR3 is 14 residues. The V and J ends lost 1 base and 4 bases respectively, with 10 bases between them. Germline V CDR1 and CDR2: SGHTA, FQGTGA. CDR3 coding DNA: TGTGCCAGCAGCTTAAGTTCAGTATCCACTGAAGCTTTCTTT. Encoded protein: CASSLSSVSTEAFF.

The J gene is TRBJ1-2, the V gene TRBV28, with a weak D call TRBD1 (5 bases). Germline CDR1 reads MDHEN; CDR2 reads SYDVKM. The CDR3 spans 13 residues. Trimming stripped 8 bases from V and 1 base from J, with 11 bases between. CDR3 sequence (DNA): TGTGCCAGCGCCGGAGGGGTTAACTATGGCTACACCTTC. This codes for CASAGGVNYGYTF.

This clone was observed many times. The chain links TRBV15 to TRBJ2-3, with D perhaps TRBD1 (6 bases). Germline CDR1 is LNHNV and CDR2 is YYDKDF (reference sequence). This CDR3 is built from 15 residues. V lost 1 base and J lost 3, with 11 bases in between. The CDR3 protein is CATSRGDTTTDTQYF. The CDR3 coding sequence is TGTGCCACCAGCAGAGGGGACACAACGACAGATACGCAGTATTTT.

The CDR3 DNA reads as TGCAGCGTTGAAGATAGAGGGCGGCGGAACACCGGGGAGCTGTTTTTT. Residues: CSVEDRGRRNTGELFF. This chain links TRBV29-1 with TRBJ2-2, with D maybe TRBD2 (5 bases). V was trimmed by 0 bases and J by 1 base, leaving 12 bases between them. Germline V CDR1 and CDR2: SQVTM, ANQGSEA. This CDR3 spans 16 amino acids.

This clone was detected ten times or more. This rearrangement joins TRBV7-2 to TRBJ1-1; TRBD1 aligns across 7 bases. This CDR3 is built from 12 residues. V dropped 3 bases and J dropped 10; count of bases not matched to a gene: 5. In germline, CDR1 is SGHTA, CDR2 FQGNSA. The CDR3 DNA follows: TGTGCCAGCAGCTTTGGACAGGCCGGAGCTTTCTTT. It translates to CASSFGQAGAFF.

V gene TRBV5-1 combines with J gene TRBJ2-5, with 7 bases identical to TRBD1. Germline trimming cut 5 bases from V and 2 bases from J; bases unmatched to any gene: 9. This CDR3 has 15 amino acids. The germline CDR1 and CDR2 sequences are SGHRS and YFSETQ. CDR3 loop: CASRFNRGLQETQYF. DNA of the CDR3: TGCGCCAGCAGGTTCAACAGGGGCTTACAAGAGACCCAGTACTTC. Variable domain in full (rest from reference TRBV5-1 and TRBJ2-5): KAGVTQTPRYLIKTRGQQVTLSCSPISGHRSVSWYQQTPGQGLQFLFEYFSETQRNKGNFPGRFSGRQFSNSRSEMNVSTLELGDSALYLCASRFNRGLQETQYFGPGTRLLVL.

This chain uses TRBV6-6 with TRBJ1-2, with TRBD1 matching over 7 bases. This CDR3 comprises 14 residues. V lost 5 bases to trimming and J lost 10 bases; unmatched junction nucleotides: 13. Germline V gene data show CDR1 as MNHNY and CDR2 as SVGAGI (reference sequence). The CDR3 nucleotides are TGTGCCAGCAGTATAAAGGGACAGTTCTCGGACTACACCTTC. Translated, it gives CASSIKGQFSDYTF.

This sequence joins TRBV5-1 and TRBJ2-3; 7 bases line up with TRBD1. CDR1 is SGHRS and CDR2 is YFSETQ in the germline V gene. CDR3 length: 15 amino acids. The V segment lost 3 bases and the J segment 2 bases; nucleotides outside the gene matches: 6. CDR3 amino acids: CASSSGQQHTDTQYF. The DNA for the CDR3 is TGCGCCAGCAGCTCGGGACAGCAACACACAGATACGCAGTATTTT.

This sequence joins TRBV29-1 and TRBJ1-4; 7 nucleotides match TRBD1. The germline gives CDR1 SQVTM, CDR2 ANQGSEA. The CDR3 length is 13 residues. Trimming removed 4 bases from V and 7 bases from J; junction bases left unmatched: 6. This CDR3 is CSVAGTDFEKLFF. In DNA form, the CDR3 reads TGCAGCGTTGCCGGGACAGATTTTGAAAAACTGTTTTTT.